Listed here is a single T cell receptor (beta chain). The antigen is not known. The sample belongs to a study of identical twins. Study results and limitations: The study found excess low generation probability among twin-shared out-of-frame alpha sequences. Insertions ran lower in abundant cord blood beta clonotypes, though not in memory repertoires. Among beta out-of-frame sequences, excess sharing between twins appeared weaker.

The CDR3 is 19 amino acids. Per germline, CDR1 SGHDN and CDR2 FVKESK. V lost 1 base, J lost 4 bases, and 18 bases stayed unmatched. A universal primer site was incorporated via template switching, and the cDNA contained unique molecular identifiers. Each CDR3 protein is one row after TCRdb ran MiXCR on the 5' RACE reads. The table has some 1,700,000 distinct CDR3 sequences, about 30% seen once. This receptor was identified in a newborn girl in good health. Sequences were obtained from cord blood. The rearrangement uses TRBV14 and TRBJ2-7; 8 nucleotides align to TRBD2. The CDR3 nucleotides read TGTGCCAGCAGCCAAGGCGTGCGGCTAGCGGGCTATAGTTCTTACGAGCAGTACTTC. The encoded protein is CASSQGVRLAGYSSYEQYF.